This T cell receptor beta chain was recovered during a study of CD8+CD57+ T cells in acquired aplastic anemia. This clonotype has just a few counts. Germline values: CDR1 SNHLY, CDR2 FYNNEI. Trimming took 8 bases from V and 4 from J, leaving 8 bases between them. The CDR3 contains 11 residues. The study profiled TCR beta VDJ and CDR3 using genomic DNA as template. TCRdb itself ran the reads through MiXCR, one entry per CDR3 protein. The sample lists about 190,000 distinct CDR3 sequences; around 66% were seen once. The TCR sequence derives from a human donor with severe aplastic anemia or a healthy control (not recorded which). The sequenced sample consisted of sorted CD4+, CD8+, or CD8+CD57+ T cells (not recorded which) from PBMCs. The chain recombines TRBV2 with TRBJ1-1; D ambiguous. CDR3 DNA: TGTGCCAGCCGGATGGGCACTGAAGCTTTCTTT. This codes for CASRMGTEAFF. Full variable domain (remainder filled in from reference TRBV2 and TRBJ1-1): EPEVTQTPSHQVTQMGQEVILRCVPISNHLYFYWYRQILGQKVEFLVSFYNNEISEKSEIFDDQFSVERPDGSNFTLKIRSTKLEDSAMYFCASRMGTEAFFGQGTRLTVV.